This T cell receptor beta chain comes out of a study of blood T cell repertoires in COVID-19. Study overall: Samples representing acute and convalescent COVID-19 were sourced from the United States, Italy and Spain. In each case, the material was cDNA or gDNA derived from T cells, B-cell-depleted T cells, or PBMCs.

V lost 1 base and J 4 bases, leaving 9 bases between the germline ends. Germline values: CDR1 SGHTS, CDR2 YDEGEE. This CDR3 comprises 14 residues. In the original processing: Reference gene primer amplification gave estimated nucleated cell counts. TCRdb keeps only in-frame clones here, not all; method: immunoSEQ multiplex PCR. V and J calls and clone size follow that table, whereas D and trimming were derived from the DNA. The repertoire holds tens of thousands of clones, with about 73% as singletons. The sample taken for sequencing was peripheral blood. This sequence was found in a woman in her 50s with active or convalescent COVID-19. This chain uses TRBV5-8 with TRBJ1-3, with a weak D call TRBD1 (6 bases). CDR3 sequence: CASSLRQVGNTIYF. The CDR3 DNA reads TGTGCCAGCAGCTTGCGACAGGTCGGAAACACCATATATTTT.